A selection of T cell receptor beta chains follows, all from one sample in a study of beta chain features in type 1 diabetes. Measured with immunoSEQ multiplex PCR; TCRdb has only the in-frame clones, and not every one. The repertoire holds just over 600,000 clones, with roughly a sixth as singletons. The sample consisted of naive CD4+ T cells from blood. The receptors stem from a man younger than 35 in good health. Each CDR3 is given with its conserved first and last residue. The D gene is left open where the match is weak. Size tells how often a clone was seen (once, few, many) or the class of an expanded clone, and some rows leave it out.

v_call	clone_size	d_call	j_call	cdr3_length	cdr3_aa	cdr3_nt
TRBV19	-	-	TRBJ2-2	14	CASSIGLGTGELFF	TGTGCCAGTAGTATAGGTCTGGGTACCGGGGAGCTGTTTTTT
TRBV20-1	-	-	TRBJ2-7	11	CSAPEGYEQYF	TGCAGTGCCCCGGAGGGGTACGAGCAGTACTTC
TRBV9	few	-	TRBJ1-2	17	CASSVEIGGRGVNGYTF	TGTGCCAGCAGCGTAGAAATCGGGGGAAGGGGAGTCAACGGCTACACCTTC
TRBV28	many	-	TRBJ2-2	15	CANSPDGSGTGELFF	TGTGCCAACTCCCCGGACGGGAGTGGCACCGGGGAGCTGTTTTTT
TRBV6-6	few	-	TRBJ2-7	12	CASISATYEQYF	TGTGCCAGCATCAGTGCAACCTACGAGCAGTACTTC
TRBV12-5	-	TRBD2	TRBJ2-1	22	CASGLVLGRDRTSGSSYNEQFF	TGTGCTAGTGGTTTGGTACTGGGGAGGGACAGGACTAGCGGGAGCTCCTACAATGAGCAGTTCTTC
TRBV5-4	-	TRBD2	TRBJ2-1	15	CASSLKLAGKGEQFF	TGTGCCAGCAGCTTGAAACTAGCGGGGAAAGGTGAGCAGTTCTTC
TRBV28	few	-	TRBJ2-7	14	CASSQGRGRGEQYF	TGTGCCAGCAGTCAAGGACGGGGACGGGGCGAGCAGTACTTC
TRBV7-2	-	TRBD1	TRBJ1-6	15	CASSLMATGDSPLHF	TGTGCCAGCAGCTTAATGGCGACAGGGGACTCACCCCTCCACTTT
TRBV7-9	few	-	TRBJ2-1	15	CASSRLRDRGNEQFF	TGTGCCAGCAGCAGACTAAGAGACCGCGGCAATGAGCAGTTCTTC
TRBV15	few	-	TRBJ1-2	12	CATSRAGSGYTF	TGTGCCACCAGCAGAGCAGGGTCTGGCTACACCTTC
TRBV19	few	-	TRBJ2-7	15	CASSTGTNLLREQYF	TGTGCCAGTAGTACCGGGACAAATCTACTTCGCGAGCAGTACTTC
TRBV6-5	few	TRBD1	TRBJ1-2	14	CASRSRDRLYGYTF	TGTGCCAGCAGAAGCCGGGACAGATTATATGGCTACACCTTC
TRBV27	-	-	TRBJ2-7	15	CASSSPRRNSYEQYF	TGTGCCAGCAGTTCCCCAAGACGGAACTCCTACGAGCAGTACTTC
TRBV6-1	-	-	TRBJ1-1	11	CASKGFTEAFF	TGTGCCAGCAAAGGGTTTACTGAAGCTTTCTTT
TRBV7-2	-	TRBD2	TRBJ2-5	15	CASSPRGGVQETQYF	TGTGCCAGCAGCCCGCGGGGAGGGGTCCAAGAGACCCAGTACTTC
TRBV10-3	few	-	TRBJ2-7	12	CAISDVSYEQYF	TGTGCCATCAGTGACGTTTCCTACGAGCAGTACTTC
TRBV7-3	few	-	TRBJ2-1	12	CASSLRQGKQFF	TGTGCCAGCAGCTTACGTCAGGGCAAGCAGTTCTTC
TRBV25-1	few	TRBD2	TRBJ2-1	15	CASAPLAGDYNEQFF	TGTGCCAGCGCCCCACTAGCGGGGGACTACAATGAGCAGTTCTTC
TRBV30	few	-	TRBJ1-1	15	CAWRPKAVANTEAFF	TGTGCCTGGAGACCTAAGGCAGTCGCGAACACTGAAGCTTTCTTT
TRBV5-4	-	-	TRBJ2-3	13	CASSLQGTDTQYF	TGTGCCAGCAGCTTACAGGGCACAGATACGCAGTATTTT
TRBV7-9	-	-	TRBJ1-1	12	CAMTTENIEAFF	TGTGCCATGACGACCGAGAACATTGAAGCTTTCTTT
TRBV30	-	-	TRBJ1-4	15	CAWKSGKQTNEKLFF	TGTGCCTGGAAGTCGGGGAAACAAACTAATGAAAAACTGTTTTTT
TRBV5-1	-	TRBD1	TRBJ1-4	14	CASSLRDRDEKLFF	TGCGCCAGCAGCCTCCGGGACAGGGATGAAAAACTGTTTTTT
TRBV21-1	-	-	TRBJ1-5	12	CASSARSQPQHF	TGTGCCAGCAGCGCCCGGAGTCAGCCCCAGCATTTT
TRBV27	-	-	TRBJ1-2	15	CASSFSTGYLSGYTF	TGTGCCAGCAGTTTCTCCACAGGGTATTTAAGTGGCTACACCTTC
TRBV7-3	-	-	TRBJ2-5	16	CASSPGGGRHRETQYF	TGTGCCAGCAGCCCCGGAGGAGGGAGGCATAGAGAGACCCAGTACTTC
TRBV5-4	few	-	TRBJ1-1	14	CASSLARKNTEAFF	TGTGCCAGCAGCTTGGCACGGAAGAACACTGAAGCTTTCTTT
TRBV7-9	-	-	TRBJ1-5	15	CASSRGQNSNQPQHF	TGTGCCAGCAGCCGCGGACAGAATAGCAATCAGCCCCAGCATTTT
TRBV6-1	-	-	TRBJ1-2	11	CASSEVGGYTF	TGTGCCAGCAGTGAAGTAGGAGGCTACACCTTC
TRBV29-1	-	TRBD1	TRBJ2-7	12	CSAWDSPYEQYF	TGCAGCGCTTGGGACAGTCCATACGAGCAGTACTTC
TRBV7-9	few	-	TRBJ1-1	14	CASSLQGMNTEAFF	TGTGCCAGCAGCTTACAGGGCATGAACACTGAAGCTTTCTTT
TRBV2	few	-	TRBJ2-6	14	CASSEPAGANVLTF	TGTGCCAGCAGTGAACCAGCGGGGGCCAACGTCCTGACTTTC
TRBV28	-	-	TRBJ2-7	15	CASSLEGKFSYEQYF	TGTGCCAGCAGTTTGGAAGGGAAATTTTCCTACGAGCAGTACTTC
TRBV7-3	-	TRBD1	TRBJ2-5	14	CASSLDREQETQYF	TGTGCCAGCAGCCTAGACAGGGAACAAGAGACCCAGTACTTC
TRBV7-2	-	-	TRBJ2-2	16	CASSLSSGVNTGELFF	TGTGCCAGCAGCTTATCATCGGGAGTGAACACCGGGGAGCTGTTTTTT
TRBV9	-	-	TRBJ2-1	17	CASSVAVGVSSYNEQFF	TGTGCCAGCAGCGTAGCGGTGGGGGTTAGCTCCTACAATGAGCAGTTCTTC
TRBV19	few	-	TRBJ2-1	16	CASRPTTRVMNNEQFF	TGTGCCAGTAGGCCAACAACTAGGGTAATGAATAATGAGCAGTTCTTC
TRBV11-2	-	TRBD1	TRBJ2-7	15	CASSLIQGQTYEQYF	TGTGCCAGCAGCTTAATACAGGGGCAAACCTACGAGCAGTACTTC
TRBV27	-	TRBD2	TRBJ2-1	18	CASSSGLAGGGSYNEQFF	TGTGCCAGCAGTTCCGGACTAGCGGGAGGGGGCTCCTACAATGAGCAGTTCTTC
TRBV6-1	-	-	TRBJ1-1	13	CASSASGPREAFF	TGTGCCAGCAGTGCCTCCGGGCCGCGTGAAGCTTTCTTT
TRBV27	-	-	TRBJ2-3	17	CASQRTRDQTSTDTQYF	TGTGCCAGCCAAAGGACCCGGGATCAAACTAGCACAGATACGCAGTATTTT
TRBV15	-	-	TRBJ1-1	15	CATSRVPGGLVFAFF	TGTGCCACCAGCAGAGTACCCGGGGGGCTAGTCTTCGCTTTCTTT
TRBV13	-	TRBD1	TRBJ2-7	16	CASSSLGTGESYEQYF	TGTGCCAGCAGCAGCCTCGGGACAGGGGAGTCCTACGAGCAGTACTTC
TRBV7-9	-	-	TRBJ2-2	18	CASSLIPESHLNTGELFF	TGTGCCAGCAGCTTAATACCCGAATCCCATTTGAACACCGGGGAGCTGTTTTTT
TRBV9	few	TRBD1	TRBJ2-1	18	CASSVADWVTGAREEQFF	TGTGCCAGCAGCGTAGCCGATTGGGTGACAGGGGCTAGGGAGGAGCAGTTCTTC
TRBV15	-	TRBD1	TRBJ1-3	16	CATSRDRQGARNTIYF	TGTGCCACCAGCAGAGATCGGCAGGGGGCACGAAACACCATATATTTT
TRBV7-9	few	-	TRBJ2-1	16	CASSLARDFIRDEQFF	TGTGCCAGCAGCTTAGCGCGGGACTTCATAAGGGATGAGCAGTTCTTC
TRBV14	-	-	TRBJ1-2	14	CASSWARRGYGYTF	TGTGCCAGCAGCTGGGCCCGTCGGGGCTATGGCTACACCTTC
TRBV28	-	TRBD2	TRBJ2-1	17	CASSRRPGLAGAAEQFF	TGTGCCAGCAGCCGCAGGCCCGGACTAGCGGGCGCAGCTGAGCAGTTCTTC
TRBV7-2	few	-	TRBJ1-2	14	CASSLARRVYGYTF	TGTGCCAGCAGCTTAGCGAGAAGGGTTTATGGCTACACCTTC
TRBV5-1	-	TRBD1	TRBJ2-7	15	CASSLVTGVSYEQYF	TGCGCCAGCAGCTTGGTGACAGGGGTTTCCTACGAGCAGTACTTC
TRBV6-6	-	-	TRBJ2-7	11	CASSQRSEQYF	TGTGCCAGCAGTCAACGTTCCGAGCAGTACTTC
TRBV9	-	TRBD2	TRBJ2-4	15	CASSAGTSVKNIQYF	TGTGCCAGCAGCGCGGGGACTAGCGTCAAAAACATTCAGTACTTC